This entry describes one T cell receptor (beta chain). The antigen remains unidentified. The CDR3 spans 15 residues. The V segment lost 3 bases and the J segment 4 bases; nucleotides outside the gene matches: 9. The V gene's germline CDR1 is SGHRS and CDR2 YFSETQ. The record originates from a study of blood T cells in healthy people across ages. Then a second PCR, running about 6 to 12 cycles, was carried out with a sample-barcoded 5' primer and a J-beta primer mix. MiXCR, run by TCRdb on the 5' RACE reads, gives a single entry per CDR3 protein. The sample carries 380,000 or so distinct CDR3 sequences, 52% recorded once. Study results and limitations: Age brought a roughly linear fall in TCR beta diversity measured per million T cells. Considered underestimates were the diversity estimates obtained from one million T cells.

Material: blood. The chain combines TRBV5-1 with TRBJ1-2; TRBD1 agrees at 7 bases. The receptor was isolated from a man between 60 and 75 years old in good health. The CDR3 is CASSSGTPGGYGYTF. The CDR3 nucleotides are TGCGCCAGCAGCTCGGGGACTCCAGGGGGCTATGGCTACACCTTC.